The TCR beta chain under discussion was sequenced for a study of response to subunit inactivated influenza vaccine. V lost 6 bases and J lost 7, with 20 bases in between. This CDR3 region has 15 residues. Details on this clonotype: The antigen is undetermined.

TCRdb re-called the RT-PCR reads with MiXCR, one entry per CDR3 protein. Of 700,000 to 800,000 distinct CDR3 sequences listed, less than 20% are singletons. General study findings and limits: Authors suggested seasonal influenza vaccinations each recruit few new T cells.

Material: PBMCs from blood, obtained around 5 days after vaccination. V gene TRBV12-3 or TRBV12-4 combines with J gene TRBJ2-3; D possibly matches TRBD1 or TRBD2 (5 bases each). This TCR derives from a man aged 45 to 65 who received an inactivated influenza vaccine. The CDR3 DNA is TGTGCCAGCAGGAGGGAAGGGGAACCCACTAATACGCAGTATTTT. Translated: CASRREGEPTNTQYF.